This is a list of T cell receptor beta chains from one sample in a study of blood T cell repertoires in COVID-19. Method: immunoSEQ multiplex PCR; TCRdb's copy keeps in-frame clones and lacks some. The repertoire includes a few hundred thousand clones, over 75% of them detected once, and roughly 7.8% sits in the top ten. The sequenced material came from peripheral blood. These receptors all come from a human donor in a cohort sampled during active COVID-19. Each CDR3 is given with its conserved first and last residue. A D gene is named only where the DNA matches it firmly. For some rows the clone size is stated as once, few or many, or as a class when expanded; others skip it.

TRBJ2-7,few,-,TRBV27,TGTGCCAGCAGTTTAGGGCCCAGGGGCGTCTACGAGCAGTACTTC,CASSLGPRGVYEQYF
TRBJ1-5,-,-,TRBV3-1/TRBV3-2,TGTGCCAGCAGCCTCGGACAGCTCAATCAGCCCCAGCATTTT,CASSLGQLNQPQHF
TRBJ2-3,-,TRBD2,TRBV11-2,TGTGCCAGCAGCTTCGGCGGGGGGGCCCTTACTAGCACAGATACGCAGTATTTT,CASSFGGGALTSTDTQYF
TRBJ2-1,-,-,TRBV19,TGTGCCAGTACCCTCGACAGCTACAATGAGCAGTTCTTC,CASTLDSYNEQFF
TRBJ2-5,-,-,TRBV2,TGTGCCAGCAGAGATCCGACTAGAGCGGGCCTAGCTCAAGAGACCCAGTACTTC,CASRDPTRAGLAQETQYF
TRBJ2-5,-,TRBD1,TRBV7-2,TGTGCCAGCAGCTCGCGGGACAGGGAGAGGGAGACCCAGTACTTC,CASSSRDRERETQYF
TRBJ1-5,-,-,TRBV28,TGTGCCAGCAGTTACAAGTCTAGGGGGTTCGATCAGCCCCAGCATTTT,CASSYKSRGFDQPQHF
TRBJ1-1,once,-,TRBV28,TGTGCCACTTGGGGGGGAGGGCAAGCTTTCTTT,CATWGGGQAFF
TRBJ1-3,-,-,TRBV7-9,TGTGCCAGCAGCTCCTCGCTCGGGGGTTCGGTAGGAAACACCATATATTTT,CASSSSLGGSVGNTIYF
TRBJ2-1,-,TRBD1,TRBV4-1,TGCGCCAGCAGCCATCCGGGACAGGGTAATGAGCAGTTCTTC,CASSHPGQGNEQFF
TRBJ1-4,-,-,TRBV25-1,TGTGCCAGCAGTTACAGGGCTAATGAAAAACTGTTTTTT,CASSYRANEKLFF
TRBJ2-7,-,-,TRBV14,TGTGCCAGCAGCCAGTACAGGGTCTCCTACGAGCAGTACTTC,CASSQYRVSYEQYF
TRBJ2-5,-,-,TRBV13,TGTGCCAGCAGCGGTCCCAGCGAAGAGACCCAGTACTTC,CASSGPSEETQYF
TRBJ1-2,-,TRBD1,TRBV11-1,TGTGCCAGCAGCCTTGGGGACAGGGTTGGCTACACCTTC,CASSLGDRVGYTF
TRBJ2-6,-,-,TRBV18,TGTGCCAGCTGTTACAGCTCTGGGGCCAACGTCCTGACTTTC,CASCYSSGANVLTF
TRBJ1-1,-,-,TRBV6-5,TGTGCCAGCGATAGGGTAGGGGGAAACACTGAAGCTTTCTTT,CASDRVGGNTEAFF
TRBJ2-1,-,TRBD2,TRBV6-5,TGTGCCACCGTCGGGGGGTTAGCCTACAATGAGCAGTTCTTC,CATVGGLAYNEQFF
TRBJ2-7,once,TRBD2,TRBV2,TGTGCCAGCAGGGCTCGGGGCGGGGGAACCTACGAGCAGTACTTC,CASRARGGGTYEQYF
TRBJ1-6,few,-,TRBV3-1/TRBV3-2,TGTGCCAGCACCGCAGGGTTGTTTTATTCACCCCTCCACTTT,CASTAGLFYSPLHF
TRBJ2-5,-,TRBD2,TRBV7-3,TGTGCCAGCAGCTCAAAGGGGCCGGGGACTAGCGGGGCTCAAGAGACCCAGTACTTC,CASSSKGPGTSGAQETQYF
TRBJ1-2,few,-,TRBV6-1,TGTGCCAGCAGTGAAGCGGGGCAGGGGTATGGCTACACCTTC,CASSEAGQGYGYTF
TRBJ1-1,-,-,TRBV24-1,TGTGCCACCAGTGATTTGCGAGGTATGGCGAACACTGAAGCTTTCTTT,CATSDLRGMANTEAFF
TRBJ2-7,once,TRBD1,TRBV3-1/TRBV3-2,TGTGCCAGCAGCCAAGGAGCGGGACAGGGTATCCACGAGCAGTACTTC,CASSQGAGQGIHEQYF
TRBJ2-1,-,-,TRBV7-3,TGTGCCAGCAGCCACCCAACAGGGAAGGACAATGAGCAGTTCTTC,CASSHPTGKDNEQFF
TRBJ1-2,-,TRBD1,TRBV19,TGTGCCAGTAGTACCGGGACAGTATATGGCTACACCTTC,CASSTGTVYGYTF
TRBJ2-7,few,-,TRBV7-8,TGTGCCAGCAGCGGGGGCAGGGTAGCCGAGCAGTACTTC,CASSGGRVAEQYF
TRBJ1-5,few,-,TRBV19,TGTGCCAGTAGTACCCGGGGGAATCAGCCCCAGCATTTT,CASSTRGNQPQHF
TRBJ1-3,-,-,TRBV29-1,TGCAGCGTTGAAGATCCCGCAGGGCTAAACACCATATATTTT,CSVEDPAGLNTIYF
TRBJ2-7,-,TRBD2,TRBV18,TGTGCCAGCTCACCCAAACTAGCGGGGGTATACGAGCAGTACTTC,CASSPKLAGVYEQYF
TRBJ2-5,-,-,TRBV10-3,TGTGCCTCCGCGGGGGCGGAGGAGACCCAGTACTTC,CASAGAEETQYF
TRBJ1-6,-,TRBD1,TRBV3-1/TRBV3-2,TGTGCCAGCAGCCAGAGACAGGGCGGGATAGGCTATTCACCCCTCCACTTT,CASSQRQGGIGYSPLHF
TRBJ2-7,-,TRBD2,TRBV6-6,TGTGCCAGCAGTATAGCGGGGGGGTCCTACGAGCAGTACTTC,CASSIAGGSYEQYF
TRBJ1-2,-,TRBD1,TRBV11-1,TGTGCCAGCAGCACCGGAGGCAGGGGGCCCTATGGCTACACCTTC,CASSTGGRGPYGYTF
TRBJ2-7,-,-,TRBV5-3,TGTGCCAGAAGCCCCCGGGCCTACGAGCAGTACTTC,CARSPRAYEQYF
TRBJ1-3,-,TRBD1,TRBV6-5,TGTGCCAGCAGTTTGGGGGACAGGGGGTTTGGAAACACCATATATTTT,CASSLGDRGFGNTIYF
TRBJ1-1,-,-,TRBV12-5,TGTGCTAGTGGTTTGGTACTTCAGGAAGGCGTGAACACTGAAGCTTTCTTT,CASGLVLQEGVNTEAFF
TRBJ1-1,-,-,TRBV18,TGTGCCAGCTCCCTAGACAGGTTGAACACTGAAGCTTTCTTT,CASSLDRLNTEAFF
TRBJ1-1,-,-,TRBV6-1,TGTGCCAGCAGTGAAGGCCCGCAGAGGACTGAAGCTTTCTTT,CASSEGPQRTEAFF
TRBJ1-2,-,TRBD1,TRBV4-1,TGCGCCAGCAGCCCATCGACAGGGTTCTATGGCTACACCTTC,CASSPSTGFYGYTF
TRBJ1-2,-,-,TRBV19,TGTGCCAGTAGTAGGACAGATATCTATGGCTACACCTTC,CASSRTDIYGYTF
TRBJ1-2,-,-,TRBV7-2,TGTGCCAGCAGCCCAGATACGTATAACTATGGCTACACCTTC,CASSPDTYNYGYTF
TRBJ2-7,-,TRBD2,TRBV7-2,TGTGCCAGCAGCTTGGGCGGGGGTAGGGCCTACGAGCAGTACTTC,CASSLGGGRAYEQYF